The 13 T cell receptor beta chains reported below all come from one sample, sequenced in a study of PD-L1 blockade in urothelial cancer. Time point denoted: peripheral blood 6 weeks after treatment start. Sequenced by immunoSEQ multiplex PCR; TCRdb stores in-frame clones only, minus some. Altogether 50,000 or so clones are present, around 85% being singletons, with the ten largest covering roughly 1.9%. The material sequenced was PBMCs, taken around atezolizumab (anti-PD-L1) treatment. All receptors come from a man aged 50 to 59 with urothelial cancer.

The CDR3 DNA follows: TGTGCCATCAGGGGCGGGGGGAATGAGCAGTTCTTC. Translating it yields CAIRGGGNEQFF. The V gene is TRBV10-3, the J gene TRBJ2-1, with 8 nucleotides matching TRBD2. CDR3 length equals 12 residues. The germline V gene encodes CDR1 ENHRY and CDR2 SYGVKD. J lost 7 bases, V lost 6 bases, and 2 bases had no gene match.

V gene TRBV7-9 combines with J gene TRBJ2-7, with 10 positions matching TRBD2. CDR3 length: 14 amino acids. Germline CDR1 SEHNR, CDR2 FQNEAQ (reference sequence). The trim removed 5 bases at V and 3 bases at J, leaving 4 bases unmatched. CDR3 coding DNA: TGTGCCAGCAGCCCCCGACTAGCGGGCTACGAGCAGTACTTC. Amino acid sequence: CASSPRLAGYEQYF.

This chain links TRBV15 with TRBJ2-5, with 8 bases fitting TRBD1. The length of the CDR3 is 19 residues. Germline V CDR1 and CDR2: LNHNV, YYDKDF (reference sequence). With 3 bases clipped from V and 5 bases from J, the junction kept 20 bases outside the gene matches. In DNA form, the CDR3 reads TGTGCCACCAGCAGCAACCGACAGGGGCGAACGGTGGGACGGGAGACCCAGTACTTC. Translated, it gives CATSSNRQGRTVGRETQYF.

V and J are TRBV7-9 and TRBJ2-7; no clear D. V shed 5 bases and J shed 2 bases, with 7 bases lying between them. CDR3 length: 12 amino acids. Germline values: CDR1 SEHNR, CDR2 FQNEAQ (reference sequence). The CDR3 here is CASSPDTYEQYF. CDR3 coding DNA: TGTGCCAGCAGCCCCGACACCTACGAGCAGTACTTC.

This chain connects TRBV7-8 to TRBJ1-3; 9 nucleotides line up with TRBD1. J lost 0 bases, V lost 5 bases, and 8 bases had no gene match. The CDR3 is made up of 17 amino acids. CDR1 and CDR2 from the germline V gene are SGHVS and FQNEAQ. CDR3 nucleotides: TGTGCCAGCAGCCCGGAAGGGACAGGGAGCTCTGGAAACACCATATATTTT. Its protein product is CASSPEGTGSSGNTIYF.

J is TRBJ1-6 and V is TRBV19; D not resolved. The germline gives CDR1 LNHDA, CDR2 SQIVND (reference sequence). Trimming cost V 1 base and J 0 bases, with 7 bases left between them. This CDR3 is built from 16 residues. This CDR3 is CASSIGRSSYNSPLHF. CDR3 DNA sequence: TGTGCCAGTAGTATAGGACGGAGCTCCTATAATTCACCCCTCCACTTT.

The V gene is TRBV19, the J gene TRBJ2-1; D not certain. The germline V gene has CDR1 LNHDA and CDR2 SQIVND (reference sequence). The CDR3 length is 14 residues. Between the trimmed V and J ends, which lost 0 bases and 4 bases, there was a span of 7 bases. The CDR3 coding sequence is TGTGCCAGTAGTATAGACCCAAAATACAATGAGCAGTTCTTC. Translation: CASSIDPKYNEQFF.

A single count supports this clone. This chain connects TRBV9 to TRBJ2-3; D uncertain. The CDR3 totals 16 residues. Germline loops: CDR1 SGDLS, CDR2 YYNGEE. Trimming left V 0 bases short and J 1 base short, with 12 bases between. The CDR3 DNA reads as TGTGCCAGCAGCGTAGGCCTAGGATCCGGCACAGATACGCAGTATTTT. It codes for CASSVGLGSGTDTQYF.

The chain carries TRBV29-1 and TRBJ2-7; the match to TRBD2 covers 15 bases. The CDR3 is 13 residues long. CDR1 and CDR2 (germline): SQVTM, ANQGSEA. V shed 5 bases and J 6 bases; nucleotides not matched to a gene: 2. The CDR3 region has the DNA TGCAGCGTTCAGGGACTAGCGGGAGGCGAGCAGTACTTC. This translates into CSVQGLAGGEQYF.

This chain joins TRBV29-1 and TRBJ1-2, with 7 positions matching TRBD1. This CDR3 is built from 12 residues. In germline, CDR1 is SQVTM, CDR2 ANQGSEA. Trimming took 7 bases from V and 6 from J; bases not matched to a gene: 8. The CDR3 sequence is CSALGQAHGYTF. Here the CDR3 DNA reads TGCAGCGCCCTAGGACAGGCCCATGGCTACACCTTC.

This rearrangement joins TRBV7-2 to TRBJ1-3; D gene unclear. CDR3 size: 17 residues. V was trimmed by 5 bases and J by 0 bases, leaving 17 bases between them. Germline-derived CDR1 and CDR2 are SGHTA and FQGNSA. CDR3 DNA: TGTGCCAGCAGCGTACTGGTTCGCGGTAACTCTGGAAACACCATATATTTT. It yields the protein CASSVLVRGNSGNTIYF.

The chain carries TRBV12-5 and TRBJ2-4; possible D gene TRBD2, 5 bases. CDR3 size: 12 residues. Trimming removed 9 bases from V and 6 bases from J, with 12 bases in between. Germline lookup yields CDR1 LGHNT and CDR2 FRNRAP. CDR3 DNA sequence: TGTGCTAGCGGGTCCCGGGGAAACATTCAGTACTTC. Protein sequence: CASGSRGNIQYF.

This sequence joins TRBV6-1 and TRBJ2-3; D is perhaps TRBD2 (6 bases). Germline V gene lookup returns CDR1 MNHNS and CDR2 SASEGT. The CDR3 contains 15 residues. Trimming removed 4 bases from V and 4 bases from J, with 15 bases in between. The CDR3 region is CASSVTSGPPDTQYF. Written as DNA, the CDR3 is TGTGCCAGCAGTGTAACCAGCGGGCCTCCAGATACGCAGTATTTT.